This is a list of T cell receptor beta chains from one sample in a study of T cells expressing NK-cell markers. No DNA is given; TCRdb re-called the 5' RACE reads and lists each CDR3 protein once. Recorded for this sample: roughly 350,000 distinct CDR3 sequences. Specimen: blood T cells: a sorted CD56 or NKG2C T cell subset, CD4+ or CD8+ T cells, or bulk PBMC T cells (not recorded which). The origin of the receptors is a man between 18 and 69 years old in good health. The CDR3 runs from the conserved cysteine through the conserved F or W. The order of the fields is CDR3 length, V gene, J gene, CDR3 protein.

>14|TRBV5-1|TRBJ1-3
CASSLGGSGNTIYF
>15|TRBV5-1|TRBJ1-4
CASSTKQGAAEKLFF
>14|TRBV15|TRBJ1-1
CATSSWGGYTEAFF
>15|TRBV19|TRBJ2-2
CASISGAMNTGELFF
>17|TRBV6-2/TRBV6-3|TRBJ2-5
CASSYSWEGTNQETQYF
>14|TRBV9|TRBJ2-4
CASSAGTQEDIQYF
>12|TRBV20-1|TRBJ1-2
CSAPDKFYGYTF
>18|TRBV4-2|TRBJ1-3
CASSQRGESTHSGNTIYF
>13|TRBV6-1|TRBJ1-1
CASRSDRRTEAFF
>15|TRBV5-6|TRBJ2-5
CASSLASYKAETQYF
>16|TRBV9|TRBJ2-2
CASSVAQAANTGELFF
>18|TRBV27|TRBJ2-4
CASSLGQGGSSSKNIQYF
>16|TRBV5-1|TRBJ2-3
CASSLGDRGRTDTQYF
>15|TRBV5-1|TRBJ2-2
CASSQWTAEGGELFF
>13|TRBV20-1|TRBJ2-5
CSASPTGRETQYF
>15|TRBV24-1|TRBJ2-7
CATSDPRQGTYEQYF
>18|TRBV18|TRBJ1-1
CASSLGVMAATMNTEAFF
>14|TRBV20-1|TRBJ2-7
CSARAWDRSSEQYF
>11|TRBV12-3/TRBV12-4|TRBJ2-5
CASSLHGTQYF
>14|TRBV12-3/TRBV12-4|TRBJ2-3
CASTRGGGTDTQYF
>13|TRBV20-1|TRBJ2-5
CSARSSGGETQYF
>14|TRBV3-1|TRBJ2-7
CASSRRASGFEQYF
>15|TRBV5-4|TRBJ2-7
CASSNGQGIPYEQYF
>12|TRBV12-3/TRBV12-4|TRBJ2-7
CASSPTYYEQYF
>14|TRBV7-2|TRBJ2-7
CASSKQGMGYEQYF
>16|TRBV7-8|TRBJ1-1
CASSFYSGQGNTEAFF
>15|TRBV27|TRBJ2-1
CASSLRGRLYNEQFF
>15|TRBV2|TRBJ2-2
CASNLAGMNTGELFF
>17|TRBV4-1|TRBJ2-4
CASSQVLAGSAKNIQYF
>16|TRBV11-3|TRBJ2-5
CASSPSGQGGWETQYF
>15|TRBV6-1|TRBJ2-3
CASNPGGGREDTQYF
>14|TRBV3-1|TRBJ2-7
CASSRFRESYEQYF
>14|TRBV15|TRBJ2-5
CATSARGGIQTQYF
>15|TRBV15|TRBJ1-3
CATSKRVSTGNTIYF
>14|TRBV5-4|TRBJ2-5
CASSLQGFQETQYF
>15|TRBV29-1|TRBJ2-1
CSARRGGTNYNEQFF
>18|TRBV11-2|TRBJ2-5
CASSHLKRAGRSRETQYF
>14|TRBV7-9|TRBJ2-7
CASSLGSRLYEQYF
>16|TRBV5-6|TRBJ2-3
CASSLGPTGSEDTQYF
>15|TRBV28|TRBJ2-7
CASRVAGGPYNEQYF
>11|TRBV20-1|TRBJ2-7
CSGQGTYEQYF
>16|TRBV29-1|TRBJ2-6
CSVAGRQGDGANVLTF
>17|TRBV7-8|TRBJ2-3
CASSLVMGGRGTDTQYF
>16|TRBV7-6|TRBJ1-1
CASSLWYLVGDTEAFF
>16|TRBV7-9|TRBJ2-7
CASSLLKGRSSYEQYF
>14|TRBV5-1|TRBJ2-5
CASSLTGGTETQYF
>15|TRBV6-1|TRBJ2-2
CASSRDRGHAGELFF
>16|TRBV4-1|TRBJ2-1
CASSQVAGINYNEQFF
>15|TRBV20-1|TRBJ2-2
CSARLAGGMIGELFF
>13|TRBV20-1|TRBJ2-1
CSARDWEGHEQFF
>16|TRBV10-3|TRBJ2-2
CAISDGTSGITGELFF
>16|TRBV3-1|TRBJ2-7
CASSPFAGGLSYEQYF
>13|TRBV11-2|TRBJ1-3
CASSPSHGNTIYF
>18|TRBV9|TRBJ2-3
CASSALAGVASRTDTQYF